This T cell receptor beta chain was recorded in a study of PD-L1 blockade in urothelial cancer. Losses at the gene ends were 7 bases for V and 5 bases for J; bases not matched to a gene: 7. The germline gives CDR1 LNHNV, CDR2 YYDKDF (reference sequence). There are 15 residues in the CDR3. Measured with immunoSEQ multiplex PCR; TCRdb has only the in-frame clones, and not every one. This table has some 100,000 clones, roughly 90% appearing once. Time point in this sample: pretreatment peripheral blood. Material: PBMCs, obtained around atezolizumab (anti-PD-L1) treatment. This receptor was identified in a woman of 80 years or more with urothelial cancer. The chain joins TRBV15 to TRBJ1-4; 10 bases align to TRBD1. This CDR3 reads CATNQKGQGNEKLFF. The CDR3 bases are TGTGCCACCAACCAGAAGGGACAGGGGAATGAAAAACTGTTTTTT.